This T cell receptor (beta chain) was captured by sequencing in a study of cytomegalovirus exposure and HLA in healthy donors. About the research overall: Early released data had 80 million or so unique TCRs, all coming from HLA-typed donors.

V lost 5 bases and J 1 base, leaving 12 bases between the germline ends. This CDR3 spans 16 amino acids. Per germline, CDR1 MDHEN and CDR2 SYDVKM. Study-level points and caveats: There were a few CMV-associated chains whose specificity for CMV antigens was confirmed in vitro.

13 Jbeta primers and 60 Vbeta primers were used for the PCR. Sequencing used immunoSEQ multiplex PCR; TCRdb keeps in-frame clones, though not all of them. The sample records some 150,000 clones, 70% to 80% being singletons. Details on this clone: Its matching antigen is unknown.

Sequencing input: PBMCs. The chain links TRBV28 to TRBJ2-6, with D possibly being TRBD2 (5 bases). The source of this sequence is a woman in her 50s in good health and CMV-seronegative. CDR3 sequence reads: CASSGGSTSGANVLTF. The DNA for the CDR3 is TGTGCCAGCAGTGGAGGAAGTACGTCTGGGGCCAACGTCCTGACTTTC.